One and the same sample provided the 2 T cell receptor beta chains below, sequenced in a study of T cell responses to AZD1222 COVID-19 vaccine. TCRdb's copy holds only in-frame clones and misses some; the assay was immunoSEQ multiplex PCR. The sample records approximately 80,000 clones, over 75% being singletons. Sample: peripheral blood, taken 28 days after the second AZD1222 dose. The receptors come from an adult who received the AZD1222 COVID-19 vaccine.

This chain links TRBV5-4 with TRBJ1-4; TRBD1 aligns across 7 bases. V trimming: 0 bases; J trimming: 8 bases; junction bases outside the gene matches: 4. CDR1 is SGHNT, CDR2 YYREEE, per germline (reference sequence). The CDR3 runs to 14 residues. The chain's CDR3 is CASSLGTGVEKLFF. As DNA, the CDR3 is TGTGCCAGCAGCTTGGGCACAGGGGTGGAAAAACTGTTTTTT.

This clone was observed a handful of times. V is TRBV29-1 and J is TRBJ2-3, with a weak D call TRBD2 (6 bases). CDR3 length equals 14 residues. Germline V CDR1 and CDR2: SQVTM, ANQGSEA. The V end was cut by 6 bases, the J end by 4 bases, with 17 bases between. The CDR3 nucleotides read TGCAGCGTGAAGATGTACGGGAGTGCAGATACGCAGTATTTT. It specifies CSVKMYGSADTQYF.